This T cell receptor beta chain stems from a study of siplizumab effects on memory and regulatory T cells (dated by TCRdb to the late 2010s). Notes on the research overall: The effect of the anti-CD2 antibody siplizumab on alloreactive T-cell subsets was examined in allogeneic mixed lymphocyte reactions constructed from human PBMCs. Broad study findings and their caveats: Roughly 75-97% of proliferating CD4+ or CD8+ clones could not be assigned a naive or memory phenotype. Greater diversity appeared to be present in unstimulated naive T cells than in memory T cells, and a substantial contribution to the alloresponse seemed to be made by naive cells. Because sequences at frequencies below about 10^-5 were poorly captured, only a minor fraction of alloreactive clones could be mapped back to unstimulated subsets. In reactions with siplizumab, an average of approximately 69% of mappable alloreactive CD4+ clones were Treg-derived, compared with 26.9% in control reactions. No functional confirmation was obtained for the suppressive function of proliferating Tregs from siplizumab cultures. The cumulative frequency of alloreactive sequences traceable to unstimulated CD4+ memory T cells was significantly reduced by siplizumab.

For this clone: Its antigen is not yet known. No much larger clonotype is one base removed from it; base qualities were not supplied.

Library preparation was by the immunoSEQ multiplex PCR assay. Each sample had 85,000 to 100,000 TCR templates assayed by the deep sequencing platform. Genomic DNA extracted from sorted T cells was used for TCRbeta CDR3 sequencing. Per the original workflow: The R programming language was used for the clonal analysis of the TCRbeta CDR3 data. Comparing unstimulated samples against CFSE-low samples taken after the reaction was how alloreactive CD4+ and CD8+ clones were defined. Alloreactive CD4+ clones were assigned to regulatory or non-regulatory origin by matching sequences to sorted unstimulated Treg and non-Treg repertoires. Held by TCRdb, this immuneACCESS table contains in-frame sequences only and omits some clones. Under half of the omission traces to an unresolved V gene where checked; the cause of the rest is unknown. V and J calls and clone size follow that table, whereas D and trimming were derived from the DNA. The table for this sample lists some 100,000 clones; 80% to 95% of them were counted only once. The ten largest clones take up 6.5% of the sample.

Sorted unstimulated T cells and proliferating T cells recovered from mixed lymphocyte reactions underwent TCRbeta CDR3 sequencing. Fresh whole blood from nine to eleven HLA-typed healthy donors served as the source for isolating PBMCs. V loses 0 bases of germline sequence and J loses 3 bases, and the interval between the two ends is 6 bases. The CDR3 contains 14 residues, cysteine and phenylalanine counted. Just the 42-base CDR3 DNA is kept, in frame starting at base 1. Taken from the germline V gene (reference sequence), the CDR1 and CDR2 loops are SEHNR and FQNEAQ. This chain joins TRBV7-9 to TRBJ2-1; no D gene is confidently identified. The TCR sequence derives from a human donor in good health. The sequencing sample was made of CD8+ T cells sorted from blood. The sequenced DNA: TGTGCCAGCAGCTTAGCGGAAGACTACAATGAGCAGTTCTTC. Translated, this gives CASSLAEDYNEQFF.